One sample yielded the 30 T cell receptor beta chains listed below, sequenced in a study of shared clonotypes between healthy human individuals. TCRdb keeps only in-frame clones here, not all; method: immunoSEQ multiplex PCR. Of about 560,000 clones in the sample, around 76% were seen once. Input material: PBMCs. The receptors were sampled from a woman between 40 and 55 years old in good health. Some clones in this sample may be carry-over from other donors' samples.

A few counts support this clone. In DNA form, the CDR3 reads TGTGCCAGCAGCCAAAGGACAGGACCCACCTACGAGCAGTACTTC. Protein product: CASSQRTGPTYEQYF. The rearrangement links TRBV4-2 to TRBJ2-7; 7 nucleotides align to TRBD1. The CDR3 is made up of 15 amino acids. The J segment lost 2 bases and the V segment lost 2 bases, leaving 6 bases of the junction unmatched. Germline CDR1 and CDR2: LGHNA and YNFKEQ.

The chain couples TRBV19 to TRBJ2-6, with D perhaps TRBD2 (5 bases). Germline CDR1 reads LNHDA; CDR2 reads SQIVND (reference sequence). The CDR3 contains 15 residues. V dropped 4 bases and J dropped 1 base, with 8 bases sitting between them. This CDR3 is CASSTRGSGANVLTF. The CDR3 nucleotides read TGTGCCAGTAGTACTCGAGGGTCTGGGGCCAACGTCCTGACTTTC.

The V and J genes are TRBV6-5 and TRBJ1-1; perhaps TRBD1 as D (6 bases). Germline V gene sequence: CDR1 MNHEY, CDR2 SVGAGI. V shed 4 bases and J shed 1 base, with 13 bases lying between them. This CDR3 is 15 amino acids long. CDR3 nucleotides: TGTGCCAGCAGTTCAAGGGGGATTGAGAACACTGAAGCTTTCTTT. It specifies CASSSRGIENTEAFF.

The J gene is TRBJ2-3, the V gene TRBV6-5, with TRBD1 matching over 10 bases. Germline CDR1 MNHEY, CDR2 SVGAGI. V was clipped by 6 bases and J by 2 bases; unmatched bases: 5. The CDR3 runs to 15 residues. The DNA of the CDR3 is TGTGCCAGCAGACCGGACAGGGGGATCACAGATACGCAGTATTTT. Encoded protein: CASRPDRGITDTQYF.

For the CDR3, the DNA is TGTGCCAGCAGCCAGCCTGGGGACACATTCTATACGCAGTATTTT. It is translated as CASSQPGDTFYTQYF. This chain links TRBV5-4 with TRBJ2-3, with D possibly TRBD1 on 6 matching bases. Germline lookup yields CDR1 SGHNT and CDR2 YYREEE (reference sequence). The CDR3 has 15 amino acids. V was shortened by 4 bases and J by 7 bases, with 19 bases between the two germline ends.

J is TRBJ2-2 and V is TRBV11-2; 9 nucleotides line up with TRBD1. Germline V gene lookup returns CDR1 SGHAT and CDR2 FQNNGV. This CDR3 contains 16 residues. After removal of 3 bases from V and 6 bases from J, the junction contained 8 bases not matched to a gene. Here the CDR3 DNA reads TGTGCCAGCAGCTTCCCCGGGACAGGGCTTCCCGGGGAGCTGTTTTTT. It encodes CASSFPGTGLPGELFF.

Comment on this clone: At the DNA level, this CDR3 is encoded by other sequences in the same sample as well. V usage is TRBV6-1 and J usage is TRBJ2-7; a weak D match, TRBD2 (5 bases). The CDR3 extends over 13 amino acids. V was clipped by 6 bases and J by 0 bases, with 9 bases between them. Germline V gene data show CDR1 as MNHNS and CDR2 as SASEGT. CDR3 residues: CASRESGSYEQYF. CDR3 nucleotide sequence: TGTGCCAGCAGGGAAAGCGGCTCCTACGAGCAGTACTTC.

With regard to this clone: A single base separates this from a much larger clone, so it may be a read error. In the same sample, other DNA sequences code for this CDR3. The DNA of the CDR3 is TGTGCCAGCAGCTTGAGTCGGGGTGGCAATCAGCCCCAGCATTTC. Residues: CASSLSRGGNQPQHF. The chain links TRBV5-8 to TRBJ1-5; unclear D gene. Germline V CDR1 and CDR2: SGHTS, YDEGEE. This CDR3 is built from 15 residues. Variable domain in full (rest from reference TRBV5-8 and TRBJ1-5): EAGVTQSPTHLIKTRGQQATLRCSPISGHTSVYWYQQALGLGLQFLLWYDEGEERNRGNFPPRFSGRQFPNYSSELNVNALELEDSALYLCASSLSRGGNQPQHFGDGTRLSIL.

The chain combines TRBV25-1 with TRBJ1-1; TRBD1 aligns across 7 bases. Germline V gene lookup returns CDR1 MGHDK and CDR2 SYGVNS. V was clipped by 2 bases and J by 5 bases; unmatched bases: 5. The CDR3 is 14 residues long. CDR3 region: CASSEQGVWTEAFF. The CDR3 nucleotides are TGTGCCAGCAGTGAACAGGGGGTCTGGACTGAAGCTTTCTTT.

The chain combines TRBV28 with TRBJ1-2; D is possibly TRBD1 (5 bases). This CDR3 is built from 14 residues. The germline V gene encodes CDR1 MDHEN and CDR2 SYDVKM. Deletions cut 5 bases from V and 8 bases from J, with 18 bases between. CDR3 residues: CASSPPTTANGYTF. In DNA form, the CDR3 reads TGTGCCAGCAGTCCCCCGACGACAGCAAACGGCTACACCTTC.

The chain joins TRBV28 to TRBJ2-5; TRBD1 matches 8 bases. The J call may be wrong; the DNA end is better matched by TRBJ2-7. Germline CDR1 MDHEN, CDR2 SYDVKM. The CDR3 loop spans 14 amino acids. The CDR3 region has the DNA TGTGCCAGCAGTATACAGGGGGGCTCCTACGAGCAGTACTTC. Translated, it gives CASSIQGGSYEQYF.

The CDR3 nucleotides read TGTGCCAGCAGTTGGGGACAGGGGGCGAGCAATCAGCCCCAGCATTTT. Its translation is CASSWGQGASNQPQHF. V gene TRBV6-7 combines with J gene TRBJ1-5; 12 bases are a match to TRBD1. TRBV6-7 is reported as an ORF; its role is uncertain. The CDR3 is 16 residues long. The J segment lost 1 base and the V segment lost 4 bases, leaving 2 bases of the junction unmatched.

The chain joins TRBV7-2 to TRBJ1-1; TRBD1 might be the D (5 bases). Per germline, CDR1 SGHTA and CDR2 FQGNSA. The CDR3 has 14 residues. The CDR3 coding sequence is TGTGCAAGACCGTCGGGGGGAGTAGGGACTGAAGCTTTCTTT. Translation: CARPSGGVGTEAFF.

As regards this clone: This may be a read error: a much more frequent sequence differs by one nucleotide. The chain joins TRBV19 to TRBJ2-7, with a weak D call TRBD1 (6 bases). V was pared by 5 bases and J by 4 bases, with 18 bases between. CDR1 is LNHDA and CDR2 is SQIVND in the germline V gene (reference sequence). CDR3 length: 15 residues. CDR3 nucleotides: TGTGCCAGTAGTGCCTCCGGGGCAGGGGAGTACGAGCAGTACTTC. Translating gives CASSASGAGEYEQYF.

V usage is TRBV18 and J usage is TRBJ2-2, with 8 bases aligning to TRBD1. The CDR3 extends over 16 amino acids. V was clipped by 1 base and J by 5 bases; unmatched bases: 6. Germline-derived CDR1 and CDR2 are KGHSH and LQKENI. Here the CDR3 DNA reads TGTGCCAGCTCACCACGGGCAGGGGGCAGGACCGGGGAGCTGTTTTTT. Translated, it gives CASSPRAGGRTGELFF. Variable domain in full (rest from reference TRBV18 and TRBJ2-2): NAGVMQNPRHLVRRRGQEARLRCSPMKGHSHVYWYRQLPEEGLKFMVYLQKENIIDESGMPKERFSAEFPKEGPSILRIQQVVRGDSAAYFCASSPRAGGRTGELFFGEGSRLTVL.

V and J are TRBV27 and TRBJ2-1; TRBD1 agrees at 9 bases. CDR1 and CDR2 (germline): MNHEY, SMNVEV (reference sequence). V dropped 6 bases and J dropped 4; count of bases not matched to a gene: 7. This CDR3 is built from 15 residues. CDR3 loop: CASRSPGQGYNEQFF. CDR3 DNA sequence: TGTGCCAGCAGGAGCCCTGGACAGGGGTACAATGAGCAGTTCTTC.

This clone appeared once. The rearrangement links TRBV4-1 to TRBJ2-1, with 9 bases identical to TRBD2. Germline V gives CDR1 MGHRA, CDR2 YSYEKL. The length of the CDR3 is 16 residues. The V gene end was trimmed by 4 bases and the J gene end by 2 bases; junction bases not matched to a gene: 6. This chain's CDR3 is CASSPPGLAPYNEQFF. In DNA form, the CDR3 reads TGCGCCAGCAGCCCCCCGGGACTAGCTCCCTACAATGAGCAGTTCTTC.

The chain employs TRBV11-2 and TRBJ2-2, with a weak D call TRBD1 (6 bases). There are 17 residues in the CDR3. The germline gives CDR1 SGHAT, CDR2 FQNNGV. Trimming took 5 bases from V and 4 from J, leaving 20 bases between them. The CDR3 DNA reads TGTGCCAGCAGCGCGAGAGGGGTCAGGGGTCTCACCGGGGAGCTGTTTTTT. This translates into CASSARGVRGLTGELFF.

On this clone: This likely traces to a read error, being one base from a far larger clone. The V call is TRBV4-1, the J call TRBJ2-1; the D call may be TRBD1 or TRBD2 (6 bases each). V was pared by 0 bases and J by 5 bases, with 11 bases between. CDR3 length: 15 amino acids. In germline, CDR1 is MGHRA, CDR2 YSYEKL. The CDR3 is CASSQDQGGHNEQFF. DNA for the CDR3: TGCGCCAGCAGCCAAGATCAAGGGGGGCACAATGAGCAGTTCTTC.

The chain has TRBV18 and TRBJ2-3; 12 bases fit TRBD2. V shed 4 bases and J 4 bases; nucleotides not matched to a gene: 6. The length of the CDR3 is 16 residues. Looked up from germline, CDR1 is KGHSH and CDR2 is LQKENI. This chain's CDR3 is CASSRTTSGSADTQYF. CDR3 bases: TGTGCCAGCTCACGGACGACTAGCGGGAGTGCAGATACGCAGTATTTT.

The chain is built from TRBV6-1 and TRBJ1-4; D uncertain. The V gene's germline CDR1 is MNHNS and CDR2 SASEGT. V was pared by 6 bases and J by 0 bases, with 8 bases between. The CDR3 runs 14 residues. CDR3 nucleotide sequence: TGTGCCAGCAGCGGAGGAGCAACTAATGAAAAACTGTTTTTT. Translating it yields CASSGGATNEKLFF.

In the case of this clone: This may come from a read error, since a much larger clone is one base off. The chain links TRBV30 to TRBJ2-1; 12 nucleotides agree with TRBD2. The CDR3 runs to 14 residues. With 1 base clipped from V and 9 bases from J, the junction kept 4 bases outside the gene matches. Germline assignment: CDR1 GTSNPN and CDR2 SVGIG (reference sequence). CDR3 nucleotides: TGTGCCTGGAGTGGACTAGCGGGAGCTTGTGAGCAGTTCTTC. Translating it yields CAWSGLAGACEQFF.

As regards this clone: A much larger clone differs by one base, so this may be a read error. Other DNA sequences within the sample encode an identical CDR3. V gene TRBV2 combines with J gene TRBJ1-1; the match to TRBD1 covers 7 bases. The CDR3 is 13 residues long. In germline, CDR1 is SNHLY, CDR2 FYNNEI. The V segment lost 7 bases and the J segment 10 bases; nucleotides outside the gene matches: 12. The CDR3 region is CASNWDSLGGAFF. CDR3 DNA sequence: TGTGCCAGCAACTGGGACAGTTTAGGGGGAGCTTTCTTT. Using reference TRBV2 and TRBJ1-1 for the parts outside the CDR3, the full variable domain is EPEVTQTPSHQVTQMGQEVILRCVPISNHLYFYWYRQILGQKVEFLVSFYNNEISEKSEIFDDQFSVERPDGSNFTLKIRSTKLEDSAMYFCASNWDSLGGAFFGQGTRLTVV.

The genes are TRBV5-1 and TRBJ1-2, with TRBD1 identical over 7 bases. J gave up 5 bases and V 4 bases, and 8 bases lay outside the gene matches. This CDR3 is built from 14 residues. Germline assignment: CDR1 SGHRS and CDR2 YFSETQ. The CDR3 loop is CASSPSGQSYGYTF. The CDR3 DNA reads TGCGCCAGCAGCCCCTCGGGACAGAGTTATGGCTACACCTTC. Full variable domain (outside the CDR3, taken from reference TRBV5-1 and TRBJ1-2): KAGVTQTPRYLIKTRGQQVTLSCSPISGHRSVSWYQQTPGQGLQFLFEYFSETQRNKGNFPGRFSGRQFSNSRSEMNVSTLELGDSALYLCASSPSGQSYGYTFGSGTRLTVV.

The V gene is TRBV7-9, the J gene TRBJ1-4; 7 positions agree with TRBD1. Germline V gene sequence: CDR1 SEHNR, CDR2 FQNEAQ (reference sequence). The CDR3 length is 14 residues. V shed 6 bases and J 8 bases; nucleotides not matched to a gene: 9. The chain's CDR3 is CASSSGTADEKLFF. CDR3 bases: TGTGCCAGCAGTTCCGGGACAGCCGACGAAAAACTGTTTTTT.

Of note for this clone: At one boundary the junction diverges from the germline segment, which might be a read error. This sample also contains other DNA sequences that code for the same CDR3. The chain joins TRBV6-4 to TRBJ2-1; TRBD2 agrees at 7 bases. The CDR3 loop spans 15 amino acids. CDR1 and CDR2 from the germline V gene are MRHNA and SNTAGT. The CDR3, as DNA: TGTGCCAGTAGTGACCGAGCGGGACGGGGCAATGAGCAGTTCTTC. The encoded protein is CASSDRAGRGNEQFF.

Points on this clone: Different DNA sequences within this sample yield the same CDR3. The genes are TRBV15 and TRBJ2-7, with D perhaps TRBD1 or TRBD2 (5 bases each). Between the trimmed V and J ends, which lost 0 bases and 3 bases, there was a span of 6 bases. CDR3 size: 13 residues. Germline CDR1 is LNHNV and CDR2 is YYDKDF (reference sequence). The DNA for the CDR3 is TGTGCCACCAGCAGAGATGGGGGCTACGAGCAGTACTTC. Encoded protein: CATSRDGGYEQYF.

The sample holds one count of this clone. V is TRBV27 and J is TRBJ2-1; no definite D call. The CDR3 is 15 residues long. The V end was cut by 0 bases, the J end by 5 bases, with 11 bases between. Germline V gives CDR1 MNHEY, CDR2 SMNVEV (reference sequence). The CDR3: CASSLSSPPNNEQFF. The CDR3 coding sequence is TGTGCCAGCAGTTTATCGTCCCCCCCAAACAATGAGCAGTTCTTC.

The CDR3 DNA is TGCGCCAGCAGCCTCCCGGGACTGCTATCAAATGAGCAGTTCTTC. This encodes CASSLPGLLSNEQFF. The J gene is TRBJ2-1, the V gene TRBV10-2; D perhaps matches TRBD2 (6 bases). CDR1 and CDR2 (germline): WSHSY, SAAADI. Trimming left V 6 bases short and J 7 bases short, with 19 bases between. The CDR3 extends over 15 amino acids.

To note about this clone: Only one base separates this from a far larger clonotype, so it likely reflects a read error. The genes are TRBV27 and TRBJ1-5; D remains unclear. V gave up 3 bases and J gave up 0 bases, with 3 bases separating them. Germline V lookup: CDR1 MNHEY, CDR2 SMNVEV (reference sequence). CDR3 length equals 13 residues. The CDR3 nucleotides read TGTGCCAGCAGTTTGGATAGCAATCAGCCCCAGCATTTT. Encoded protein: CASSLDSNQPQHF.